The present entry profiles one T cell receptor beta chain with its context. CDR3 size: 15 residues. Germline CDR1 is SGHRS and CDR2 is YFSETQ. V gave up 0 bases and J gave up 1 base, with 11 bases separating them. Researchers ran the PCR with 60 Vbeta and 13 Jbeta primers. Generated by immunoSEQ multiplex PCR, the TCRdb table keeps only in-frame clones and is missing some. This specimen shows about 170,000 clones; the ten leading clones hold 1% to 1.5%. The sample comes from a study of cytomegalovirus exposure and HLA in healthy donors. The chain employs TRBV5-1 and TRBJ2-7; D might be TRBD1 (6 bases). Specimen: PBMCs. The sequence came from a woman aged 60 to 75 in good health and CMV-seronegative. For the CDR3, the DNA is TGCGCCAGCAGCTTGGAACAGGGCCTTTCCTACGAGCAGTACTTC. It codes for CASSLEQGLSYEQYF.